Listed below are T cell receptor beta chains from one sample, sequenced in a study of T cell responses to AZD1222 COVID-19 vaccine. The method was immunoSEQ multiplex PCR; TCRdb's version includes in-frame clones alone and lacks a portion of them. The top ten hold about 5.9% of the sample, which has about 140,000 clones, around 90% seen once. The material was peripheral blood, obtained on day 0 of AZD1222 vaccination. The receptors come from an adult in good health. Each CDR3 is given with its conserved first and last residue. The D gene is left open where the match is weak. The size entry is marked missing in some rows and otherwise reads once, few, many or a size class.

clone_size j_call d_call v_call cdr3_aa cdr3_nt
NA TRBJ2-2 TRBD2 TRBV19 CASSIVAGGAGELFF TGTGCCAGTAGTATAGTTGCGGGAGGCGCCGGGGAGCTGTTTTTT
NA TRBJ1-5 NA TRBV3-1/TRBV3-2 CASSQDSGTLNQPQHF TGTGCCAGCAGCCAAGATTCCGGGACCCTAAATCAGCCCCAGCATTTT
NA TRBJ2-7 TRBD2 TRBV18 CASSPLRGLEYEQYF TGTGCCAGCTCACCACTCAGAGGACTAGAGTACGAGCAGTACTTC
NA TRBJ2-2 NA TRBV5-4 CASSLVAAGELFF TGTGCCAGCAGCTTGGTAGCGGCCGGGGAGCTGTTTTTT
NA TRBJ2-5 TRBD2 TRBV5-4 CASSLGQLAGGRETQYF TGTGCCAGCAGCTTGGGTCAGTTAGCGGGAGGGCGGGAGACCCAGTACTTC
NA TRBJ2-3 NA TRBV15 CATSRDGDKRLTQYF TGTGCCACCAGCAGAGATGGGGACAAAAGACTTACGCAGTATTTT
NA TRBJ1-2 NA TRBV3-1/TRBV3-2 CASSQNVRYTF TGTGCCAGCAGCCAAAACGTGCGCTACACCTTC
NA TRBJ2-1 TRBD2 TRBV27 CASSLIVGAGVINEQFF TGTGCCAGCAGTTTAATTGTGGGAGCGGGAGTAATCAATGAGCAGTTCTTC
NA TRBJ2-2 NA TRBV7-6 CASSLGPGPNTGELFF TGTGCCAGCAGCTTAGGCCCGGGACCAAACACCGGGGAGCTGTTTTTT
NA TRBJ1-1 TRBD1 TRBV28 CASGDGQGVVNTEAFF TGTGCCAGCGGGGACGGACAGGGGGTAGTGAACACTGAAGCTTTCTTT
NA TRBJ1-1 TRBD1 TRBV4-3 CASSQELQGISTEAFF TGCGCCAGCAGCCAAGAACTACAGGGGATATCCACTGAAGCTTTCTTT
NA TRBJ2-7 NA TRBV6-5 CASNRQAAYEQYF TGTGCCAGCAACCGACAGGCCGCCTACGAGCAGTACTTC
NA TRBJ2-3 TRBD2 TRBV7-2 CASSLRTSRDTQYF TGTGCCAGCAGCCTCAGGACTAGCAGAGATACGCAGTATTTT
NA TRBJ2-6 NA TRBV5-6 CASTGTAGANVLTF TGTGCCAGCACGGGAACGGCTGGGGCCAACGTCCTGACTTTC
NA TRBJ2-5 NA TRBV3-1/TRBV3-2 CASSLPVGVLETQYF TGTGCCAGCAGCTTACCCGTCGGAGTCCTGGAGACCCAGTACTTC
NA TRBJ2-7 NA TRBV28 CASSLRSTTYEQYF TGTGCCAGCAGTTTGAGGTCTACGACCTACGAGCAGTACTTC
NA TRBJ1-5 NA TRBV7-2 CASSLGVGPGNQPQHF TGTGCCAGCAGCTTAGGGGTGGGACCGGGCAATCAGCCCCAGCATTTT
NA TRBJ2-1 TRBD1 TRBV20-1 CSASWTGYNNEQFF TGCAGTGCTAGTTGGACAGGGTACAACAATGAGCAGTTCTTC
once TRBJ2-1 NA TRBV28 CASSLGSYNEQFF TGTGCCAGCAGTTTAGGCTCCTACAATGAGCAGTTCTTC
NA TRBJ1-3 TRBD1 TRBV11-2 CASSSPPQGQRGNTIYF TGTGCCAGCAGCTCCCCTCCGCAGGGACAGCGAGGAAACACCATATATTTT
NA TRBJ2-7 NA TRBV10-3 CAIRGSSYEQYF TGTGCCATCAGAGGGAGCTCCTACGAGCAGTACTTC
once TRBJ2-2 NA TRBV6-2/TRBV6-3 CASSRGAWTGELFF TGTGCCAGCAGTCGGGGGGCTTGGACCGGGGAGCTGTTTTTT
NA TRBJ2-6 NA TRBV7-8 CASRPAPGQSSGANVLTF TGTGCCAGCAGGCCAGCGCCAGGACAAAGCTCTGGGGCCAACGTCCTGACTTTC
NA TRBJ1-1 NA TRBV5-1 CASSLVDNTEAFF TGCGCCAGCAGCTTGGTGGACAACACTGAAGCTTTCTTT
NA TRBJ1-4 NA TRBV5-1 CASSVAISGEKLFF TGCGCCAGCAGCGTTGCCATTAGTGGTGAAAAACTGTTTTTT
NA TRBJ1-5 TRBD1 TRBV5-6 CASSLGTAYSNQPQHF TGTGCCAGCAGCCTAGGGACAGCTTATAGCAATCAGCCCCAGCATTTT
NA TRBJ2-2 TRBD2 TRBV9 CASSPSARLAGAGELFF TGTGCCAGCAGCCCCAGCGCCCGACTAGCGGGAGCCGGGGAGCTGTTTTTT
NA TRBJ1-1 NA TRBV6-5 CASSHSRGSTEAFF TGTGCCAGCAGTCATTCGCGGGGCTCGACTGAAGCTTTCTTT
once TRBJ1-2 NA TRBV18 CASSPFQGLQAGGYTF TGTGCCAGCTCACCTTTCCAGGGGCTCCAGGCGGGCGGCTACACCTTC
NA TRBJ2-2 TRBD2 TRBV27 CASSHRPSGATGELFF TGTGCCAGCAGCCATAGGCCTAGCGGGGCCACCGGGGAGCTGTTTTTT
NA TRBJ1-2 NA TRBV24-1 CATSLEGSYGYTF TGTGCCACCAGTCTAGAAGGGTCTTATGGCTACACCTTC
NA TRBJ2-7 NA TRBV6-6 CASSQNYEQYF TGTGCCAGCAGTCAGAACTACGAGCAGTACTTC
NA TRBJ2-3 NA TRBV18 CASSPPMWDTDTQYF TGTGCCAGCTCACCACCTATGTGGGACACAGATACGCAGTATTTT
NA TRBJ2-5 NA TRBV5-8 CASSLPGTQYF TGTGCCAGCAGCTTGCCAGGGACCCAGTACTTC
NA TRBJ2-1 NA TRBV7-6 CASSAIRENEQFF TGTGCCAGCAGCGCGATCAGGGAAAATGAGCAGTTCTTC
NA TRBJ2-5 NA TRBV12-3/TRBV12-4 CASSLAQETQYF TGTGCCAGCAGTTTAGCGCAGGAGACCCAGTACTTC
NA TRBJ2-5 TRBD1 TRBV3-1/TRBV3-2 CASWGPGQVPQYF TGTGCCAGCTGGGGGCCCGGACAGGTTCCCCAGTACTTC
NA TRBJ1-4 NA TRBV27 CASSTINPPNEKLFF TGTGCCAGCAGCACAATAAACCCTCCTAATGAAAAACTGTTTTTT
once TRBJ1-6 NA TRBV11-2 CASSSAGGYNSPLHF TGTGCCAGCAGCTCCGCGGGCGGCTATAATTCACCCCTCCACTTT
NA TRBJ1-2 NA TRBV19 CASRMIGGTGYTF TGTGCCAGTAGGATGATTGGGGGAACGGGCTACACCTTC
NA TRBJ2-1 TRBD2 TRBV6-1 CASSVSVLAGAHNEQFF TGTGCCAGCAGTGTGTCCGTACTAGCGGGGGCCCACAATGAGCAGTTCTTC
NA TRBJ2-7 NA TRBV6-5 CASSQTTGEQYF TGTGCCAGCAGCCAGACCACGGGCGAGCAGTACTTC
NA TRBJ2-7 TRBD2 TRBV5-1 CASSLMGLAGGNYEQYF TGCGCCAGCAGCTTAATGGGACTAGCGGGAGGCAATTACGAGCAGTACTTC
NA TRBJ1-4 NA TRBV28 CASSPSQGSNEKLFF TGTGCCAGCAGTCCATCCCAGGGGTCTAATGAAAAACTGTTTTTT
NA TRBJ2-5 NA TRBV7-2 CASSLGSAQETQYF TGTGCCAGCAGCTTAGGGTCAGCCCAAGAGACCCAGTACTTC
NA TRBJ1-2 NA TRBV19 CASAGKQGHYGYTF TGTGCCAGTGCTGGAAAACAGGGACACTATGGCTACACCTTC
NA TRBJ1-4 TRBD1 TRBV18 CASSPGQGDEKLFF TGTGCCAGCTCACCGGGGCAGGGGGATGAAAAACTGTTTTTT
NA TRBJ1-4 NA TRBV2 CASKEGWDEKLFF TGTGCCAGCAAAGAGGGGTGGGATGAAAAACTGTTTTTT
few TRBJ2-7 NA TRBV5-5 CASSFLALSYEQYF TGTGCCAGCAGCTTCCTAGCGTTGTCCTACGAGCAGTACTTC
NA TRBJ1-5 NA TRBV6-2/TRBV6-3 CASSYHGPGSGGGNQPQHF TGTGCCAGCAGTTACCACGGGCCAGGGAGTGGTGGAGGCAATCAGCCCCAGCATTTT
NA TRBJ1-4 TRBD1 TRBV28 CASRTGQGGSTNEKLFF TGTGCCAGCAGGACGGGACAGGGGGGATCAACTAATGAAAAACTGTTTTTT
NA TRBJ1-6 NA TRBV4-3 CASSQDGTDYNSPLHF TGCGCCAGCAGCCAAGATGGCACAGACTATAATTCACCCCTCCACTTT
NA TRBJ1-1 NA TRBV20-1 CSASLGDRNTEAFF TGCAGTGCTAGTCTCGGTGACAGGAACACTGAAGCTTTCTTT
NA TRBJ1-3 NA TRBV7-9 CASSHTPQGIRNTIYF TGTGCCAGCAGCCATACCCCGCAGGGTATTAGGAACACCATATATTTT
NA TRBJ2-1 NA TRBV28 CASSVSTGSYNEQFF TGTGCCAGCAGTGTGAGCACCGGCTCCTACAATGAGCAGTTCTTC
NA TRBJ1-1 NA TRBV9 CASSVGAGFETEAFF TGTGCCAGCAGCGTAGGAGCAGGTTTTGAGACTGAAGCTTTCTTT
NA TRBJ2-5 TRBD2 TRBV24-1 CATSGMSGTRETQYF TGTGCCACCAGTGGCATGAGCGGGACCCGTGAGACCCAGTACTTC
NA TRBJ2-5 NA TRBV19 CASSLGAQRGETQYF TGTGCCAGTAGTCTCGGGGCGCAGAGAGGGGAGACCCAGTACTTC
NA TRBJ2-5 NA TRBV7-6 CASSLAWAGEKTQYF TGTGCCAGCAGCTTAGCCTGGGCTGGGGAGAAGACCCAGTACTTC